A selection of T cell receptor beta chains follows, all from one sample in a study of T cells in Graves' hyperthyroidism and ophthalmopathy. From the multiplex PCR reads, TCRdb called clonotypes with MiXCR, one entry per CDR3 protein. The sample holds 500,000 or so distinct CDR3 sequences, roughly 18% seen once. Material for sequencing was blood. Every receptor here comes from a woman under 30 with Graves' ophthalmopathy. CDR3s include the opening cysteine and the closing phenylalanine or tryptophan. Fields, in order: clone size, D gene, V gene, J gene, CDR3 DNA, CDR3 protein. The D gene is left open where the match is weak. Not all rows give a size; the values are once, few, many and, for expanded clones, a class.

size: -
D: TRBD1
V: TRBV5-1
J: TRBJ1-1
DNA: TGCGCCAGCAGCGGCGGACAGGGGGTTGGTTCTGAAGCTTTCTTT
CDR3: CASSGGQGVGSEAFF

size: -
D: -
V: TRBV11-2
J: TRBJ2-2
DNA: TGTGCCAGCAGCTTACGGCAGGGAGGCACCGGGGAGCTGTTTTTT
CDR3: CASSLRQGGTGELFF

size: many
D: TRBD1
V: TRBV3-1
J: TRBJ1-2
DNA: TGTGCCAGCAGCCCCGACAGGGTAGCTGGCTACACCTTC
CDR3: CASSPDRVAGYTF

size: many
D: -
V: TRBV7-2
J: TRBJ1-1
DNA: TGTGCCAGCAGCTTAGCGGTGTTGGGGAACACTGAAGCTTTCTTT
CDR3: CASSLAVLGNTEAFF

size: many
D: TRBD1
V: TRBV7-8
J: TRBJ2-7
DNA: TGTGCCAGCAGCTTAGGCATTACGGGACAGGATCCCTACGAGCAGTACTTC
CDR3: CASSLGITGQDPYEQYF

size: few
D: -
V: TRBV25-1
J: TRBJ2-5
DNA: TGTGCCAGCAGTGAATTTGGACGGAGGGAGACCCAGTACTTC
CDR3: CASSEFGRRETQYF

size: -
D: -
V: TRBV3-1
J: TRBJ2-1
DNA: TGTGCCAGCAGCCGAGGGACCACAGGGTCTAGCAATGAGCAGTTCTTC
CDR3: CASSRGTTGSSNEQFF

size: many
D: -
V: TRBV12-3/TRBV12-4
J: TRBJ2-1
DNA: TGTGCCAGCAGTTTAGACGGGGGTGGTAAAAGAGATGAGCAGTTCTTC
CDR3: CASSLDGGGKRDEQFF

size: -
D: TRBD1
V: TRBV28
J: TRBJ2-7
DNA: TGTGCCAGCAGACCGGGACAGGGGGCGGACGAGCAGTACTTC
CDR3: CASRPGQGADEQYF

size: many
D: TRBD2
V: TRBV28
J: TRBJ2-1
DNA: TGTGCCAGCAGTTTACAAATAGCGGGGGCTACCCTTAACAATGAGCAGTTCTTC
CDR3: CASSLQIAGATLNNEQFF

size: few
D: TRBD1
V: TRBV27
J: TRBJ2-7
DNA: TGTGCCAGCCCCAGCCCGGGACAGGGGCGGTCCGGCTACGAGCAGTACTTC
CDR3: CASPSPGQGRSGYEQYF

size: -
D: -
V: TRBV6-1
J: TRBJ2-1
DNA: TGTGCCAGCAGTTTGGACGTCATATCCTACAATGAGCAGTTCTTC
CDR3: CASSLDVISYNEQFF

size: -
D: -
V: TRBV15
J: TRBJ1-6
DNA: TGTGCCACCAGCAGAGAGGACAGATATAATTCACCCCTCCACTTT
CDR3: CATSREDRYNSPLHF

size: few
D: TRBD2
V: TRBV24-1
J: TRBJ2-1
DNA: TGTGCCACCAGTACAAGCGGGGGGGCGTACAATGAGCAGTTCTTC
CDR3: CATSTSGGAYNEQFF

size: -
D: -
V: TRBV19
J: TRBJ1-1
DNA: TGTGCCAGTAGTATCAAACAGGGAGGGACTGAAGCTTTCTTT
CDR3: CASSIKQGGTEAFF

size: -
D: -
V: TRBV29-1
J: TRBJ1-1
DNA: TGCAGCGTGACCGACAGCATGAACGCTGAAGCTTTCTTT
CDR3: CSVTDSMNAEAFF

size: many
D: -
V: TRBV3-1
J: TRBJ2-1
DNA: TGTGCCAGCAGCCACGGCCGCAATGAGCAGTTCTTC
CDR3: CASSHGRNEQFF

size: -
D: TRBD2
V: TRBV9
J: TRBJ2-3
DNA: TGTGCCAGCAGCGTACCTCGAGGGAGCGGGGGCACAGATACGCAGTATTTT
CDR3: CASSVPRGSGGTDTQYF

size: few
D: -
V: TRBV20-1
J: TRBJ2-3
DNA: TGCAGTGCGTCCGGCCGGGGGCGGGGCAGCACAGATACGCAGTATTTT
CDR3: CSASGRGRGSTDTQYF

size: few
D: TRBD2
V: TRBV4-1
J: TRBJ2-2
DNA: TGCGCCAGCAGTACTCTAGGACTAGCAGACACCGGGGAGCTGTTTTTT
CDR3: CASSTLGLADTGELFF

size: many
D: -
V: TRBV11-2
J: TRBJ2-1
DNA: TGTGCCAGCAGCTTTAACCATGAGCAGTTCTTC
CDR3: CASSFNHEQFF

size: -
D: TRBD2
V: TRBV7-2
J: TRBJ2-2
DNA: TGTGCCAGCAGCATGGGACTAGCGGGAGGCACCGGGGAGCTGTTTTTT
CDR3: CASSMGLAGGTGELFF

size: many
D: TRBD1
V: TRBV19
J: TRBJ1-1
DNA: TGTGCCAGCAGGAACAGGGGGAACACTGAAGCTTTCTTT
CDR3: CASRNRGNTEAFF

size: many
D: TRBD2
V: TRBV2
J: TRBJ2-7
DNA: TGTGCCAGCGTTCTAGCGGGAGGTGCGCAGTACTTC
CDR3: CASVLAGGAQYF

size: few
D: -
V: TRBV18
J: TRBJ2-3
DNA: TGTGCCAGCTCACCAGCGGCGGGCAGCACAGATACGCAGTATTTT
CDR3: CASSPAAGSTDTQYF

size: few
D: -
V: TRBV3-1
J: TRBJ2-2
DNA: TGTGCCAGCAGCCGAGAGTTAACGGGAGCGGCCGGGGAGCTGTTTTTT
CDR3: CASSRELTGAAGELFF

size: many
D: -
V: TRBV6-1
J: TRBJ2-7
DNA: TGTGCCAGCGCCAGAAGTCGACCCTCAAGGGACGAGCAGTACTTC
CDR3: CASARSRPSRDEQYF

size: few
D: -
V: TRBV20-1
J: TRBJ2-7
DNA: TGCAGTGGGACTGGAATGTCCTACGAGCAGTACTTC
CDR3: CSGTGMSYEQYF

size: few
D: -
V: TRBV7-3
J: TRBJ2-2
DNA: TGTGCCAGCAGCTTATATTACGGGGCCGGGGAGCTGTTTTTT
CDR3: CASSLYYGAGELFF

size: -
D: -
V: TRBV12-3/TRBV12-4
J: TRBJ2-1
DNA: TGTGCCAGCAGTCTTACAGGGGGGGACAATGAGCAGTTCTTC
CDR3: CASSLTGGDNEQFF

size: many
D: TRBD1
V: TRBV5-1
J: TRBJ2-2
DNA: TGCGCCAGCAGCCGTACTAGACAGGGGGAGAACACCGGGGAGCTGTTTTTT
CDR3: CASSRTRQGENTGELFF

size: many
D: TRBD1
V: TRBV7-2
J: TRBJ1-1
DNA: TGTGCCAGCAGCTCGGGACAGGGGGCAGGAACTGAAGCTTTCTTT
CDR3: CASSSGQGAGTEAFF

size: few
D: TRBD1
V: TRBV7-9
J: TRBJ1-3
DNA: TGTGCCAGCAGCAGTGGACAGGGGGCGCGAGGAAACACCATATATTTT
CDR3: CASSSGQGARGNTIYF

size: -
D: -
V: TRBV5-8
J: TRBJ2-7
DNA: TGTGCCAGCAGCCTTATTTACTACGAGCAGTACTTC
CDR3: CASSLIYYEQYF

size: many
D: TRBD2
V: TRBV6-1
J: TRBJ2-5
DNA: TGTGCCAGCAGGAATGAAGCGGGAACAGAGACCCAGTACTTC
CDR3: CASRNEAGTETQYF

size: once
D: -
V: TRBV10-1
J: TRBJ1-1
DNA: TGCGCCAGCAGTGAGTCGTTGGGGAACACTGAAGCTTTCTTT
CDR3: CASSESLGNTEAFF

size: many
D: -
V: TRBV15
J: TRBJ1-2
DNA: TGTGCCACCAGCAGAGCACAGGGTGTAGGCTACACCTTC
CDR3: CATSRAQGVGYTF

size: many
D: -
V: TRBV20-1
J: TRBJ1-1
DNA: TGCAGTGCTAGAGTTAGACAGGCGCCAGCTTTCTTT
CDR3: CSARVRQAPAFF

size: many
D: -
V: TRBV6-2/TRBV6-3
J: TRBJ2-5
DNA: TGTGCCAGCAGTTACTCGCGCCACGGGACAAACCAAGAGACCCAGTACTTC
CDR3: CASSYSRHGTNQETQYF

size: -
D: TRBD1
V: TRBV7-9
J: TRBJ2-5
DNA: TGTGCCAGCAGCTTGGGGTCAGCCGGGACAGGGAGCGAGACCCAGTACTTC
CDR3: CASSLGSAGTGSETQYF

size: many
D: TRBD1
V: TRBV18
J: TRBJ2-1
DNA: TGTGCCAGCTCACCGGGACAGGTCCGGAATGAGCAGTTCTTC
CDR3: CASSPGQVRNEQFF

size: many
D: TRBD1
V: TRBV30
J: TRBJ1-2
DNA: TGTGCCTGGAGGCGGGGACAGACCTATGGCTACACCTTC
CDR3: CAWRRGQTYGYTF

size: few
D: -
V: TRBV6-2/TRBV6-3
J: TRBJ1-2
DNA: TGTGCCAGCAGTTACTCGAGAAATGGCTACACCTTC
CDR3: CASSYSRNGYTF

size: -
D: TRBD1
V: TRBV10-3
J: TRBJ1-4
DNA: TGTGCCATCAGTGCACAGGGGGAGGAAAAACTGTTTTTT
CDR3: CAISAQGEEKLFF

size: many
D: TRBD1
V: TRBV6-1
J: TRBJ1-2
DNA: TGTGCCAGCAGTTGGGGACAGGGAGGTGGCTACACCTTC
CDR3: CASSWGQGGGYTF

size: many
D: -
V: TRBV11-2
J: TRBJ1-1
DNA: TGTGCCAGCAGCCCGGACAGCCCCTCAGCTTTCTTT
CDR3: CASSPDSPSAFF

size: -
D: -
V: TRBV28
J: TRBJ2-3
DNA: TGTGCCAGCAGTTTACCGCAGACAAAAATCACAGATACGCAGTATTTT
CDR3: CASSLPQTKITDTQYF

size: many
D: TRBD2
V: TRBV7-8
J: TRBJ2-1
DNA: TGTGCCAGCACCTCGGGGGGACTAGCACAAAATGAGCAGTTCTTC
CDR3: CASTSGGLAQNEQFF

size: -
D: -
V: TRBV19
J: TRBJ1-1
DNA: TGTGCCAGTAGCTATCCCCGCCCAGGGACTGAAGCTTTCTTT
CDR3: CASSYPRPGTEAFF

size: few
D: TRBD2
V: TRBV30
J: TRBJ2-7
DNA: TGTGCCTGGAGTCGGCTAGCGGGGTTAAAATCCTACGAGCAGTACTTC
CDR3: CAWSRLAGLKSYEQYF

size: many
D: -
V: TRBV11-2
J: TRBJ2-3
DNA: TGTGCCAGCAGCTTTGGTGAAAGAAGCACAGATACGCAGTATTTT
CDR3: CASSFGERSTDTQYF